One sample yielded the 21 T cell receptor beta chains listed below, sequenced in a study of T cells in Graves' hyperthyroidism and ophthalmopathy. Amplification targeted TCR beta CDR3 regions from RNA transcripts. A set of HTBI primers served as the primers for a first-round RT-PCR of the TCR CDR3. TCRdb processed the multiplex PCR reads anew with MiXCR; each CDR3 protein has one entry. This sample carries approximately 430,000 distinct CDR3 sequences, around 14% of them seen once, and the ten largest clones take 11% to 15%. The specimen sequenced was blood. The source is a woman aged 18 to 35 with Graves' hyperthyroidism.

This clonotype occurred a few times. V gene TRBV12-3 or TRBV12-4 combines with J gene TRBJ2-3, with TRBD2 identical over 7 bases. The trim removed 3 bases at V and 0 bases at J, leaving 9 bases unmatched. The CDR3 is made up of 17 amino acids. The CDR3 loop is CASSFGRSGASTDTQYF. CDR3 in DNA: TGTGCCAGCAGTTTTGGACGAAGCGGGGCTAGCACAGATACGCAGTATTTT.

This clonotype was recorded many times. This rearrangement joins TRBV12-3 or TRBV12-4 to TRBJ2-3, with unresolved D. The CDR3 spans 15 residues. Trimming removed 1 base at V and 3 bases at J, with 11 bases between. DNA of the CDR3: TGTGCCAGCAGTTTAGGTACCCGAAGGACAGATACGCAGTATTTT. Translating it yields CASSLGTRRTDTQYF.

Concerning this clonotype: This may be a read error, as it is one base from a much larger clone. The chain has TRBV28 and TRBJ2-5, with TRBD1 matching over 10 bases. J gave up 5 bases and V 8 bases, and 11 bases lay outside the gene matches. Germline CDR1 MDHEN, CDR2 SYDVKM. The length of the CDR3 is 15 residues. The CDR3 region is CASGPPGQGIETQYF. The CDR3 coding sequence is TGTGCCAGCGGTCCTCCGGGACAGGGGATCGAGACCCAGTACTTC. Based on the CDR3 plus reference TRBV28 and TRBJ2-5, the full variable domain is DVKVTQSSRYLVKRTGEKVFLECVQDMDHENMFWYRQDPGLGLRLIYFSYDVKMKEKGDIPEGYSVSREKKERFSLILESASTNQTSMYLCASGPPGQGIETQYFGPGTRLLVL.

V gene TRBV6-1 combines with J gene TRBJ2-5; D assignment may be TRBD1 or TRBD2 (6 bases each). Trimming pared 7 bases from V and 1 base from J, leaving 16 bases between. The CDR3 is 15 amino acids. The germline V gene encodes CDR1 MNHNS and CDR2 SASEGT. The CDR3, as DNA: TGTGCCAGCATCGTAGGAGGGGGGACCCAAGAGACCCAGTACTTC. It encodes CASIVGGGTQETQYF.

This clonotype was recorded at least ten times. This chain joins TRBV10-1 and TRBJ2-3; D ambiguous. V gave up 2 bases and J gave up 3 bases, with 6 bases separating them. Germline lookup yields CDR1 WNHNN and CDR2 SYGVQD (reference sequence). The CDR3 is 13 residues long. CDR3 in amino acids: CASSEPVTDTQYF. The CDR3 region has the DNA TGCGCCAGCAGTGAGCCTGTTACAGATACGCAGTATTTT.

This clonotype was counted ten times or more. The chain has TRBV20-1 and TRBJ1-1; no firm D call. CDR1 DFQATT and CDR2 SNEGSKA come from the germline V gene (reference sequence). Deletions cut 2 bases from V and 2 bases from J, with 9 bases between. The CDR3 consists of 13 residues. In nucleotides, the CDR3 is TGCAGTGCTAGACGTGGGGTAAACACTGAAGCTTTCTTT. Its translation is CSARRGVNTEAFF.

This clonotype turned up a few times. One junction end disagrees with the germline gene, perhaps due to a read error. This chain uses TRBV6-6 with TRBJ1-1; no firm D call. Germline V gene sequence: CDR1 MNHNY, CDR2 SVGAGI (reference sequence). The CDR3 length is 13 residues. In nucleotides, the CDR3 is TGTGCCAGCAGTTACGCATTGAACACTGGAGCTTTCTTT. It specifies CASSYALNTGAFF.

The chain recombines TRBV14 with TRBJ2-3; no firm D call. Germline CDR1 reads SGHDN; CDR2 reads FVKESK. The CDR3 is made up of 15 amino acids. The germline V and J ends were trimmed by 2 bases and 5 bases, with 14 bases remaining between them. The CDR3 here is CASSQWSALGDTQYF. CDR3 coding DNA: TGTGCCAGCAGCCAATGGAGTGCGCTTGGAGATACGCAGTATTTT.

This chain connects TRBV25-1 to TRBJ2-1; no clear D. Trimming removed 3 bases from V and 3 bases from J, with 9 bases in between. This CDR3 is 14 amino acids long. Germline V gene sequence: CDR1 MGHDK, CDR2 SYGVNS. CDR3 sequence reads: CASSDRAFYNEQFF. The CDR3 nucleotides are TGTGCCAGCAGTGACCGGGCGTTCTACAATGAGCAGTTCTTC. Full variable domain (outside the CDR3, taken from reference TRBV25-1 and TRBJ2-1): EADIYQTPRYLVIGTGKKITLECSQTMGHDKMYWYQQDPGMELHLIHYSYGVNSTEKGDLSSESTVSRIRTEHFPLTLESARPSHTSQYLCASSDRAFYNEQFFGPGTRLTVL.

This clonotype has at least ten counts. The chain has TRBV7-9 and TRBJ1-1, with 7 positions matching TRBD1. V trimming: 4 bases; J trimming: 8 bases; junction bases outside the gene matches: 4. Germline values: CDR1 SEHNR, CDR2 FQNEAQ (reference sequence). CDR3 length: 12 amino acids. The CDR3 reads CASSWGGQEAFF. The DNA for the CDR3 is TGTGCCAGCAGCTGGGGGGGACAGGAAGCTTTCTTT.

This chain connects TRBV18 to TRBJ2-7, with no clear D. V lost 5 bases, J lost 5 bases, and 13 bases lay in between. The V gene's germline CDR1 is KGHSH and CDR2 LQKENI. This CDR3 has 13 amino acids. CDR3 sequence reads: CASSRWAFHEQYF. CDR3 bases: TGTGCCAGCTCAAGGTGGGCATTTCACGAGCAGTACTTC.

This clonotype has a count of ten or more. The gene calls are TRBV20-1 and TRBJ2-7, with D possibly being TRBD2 (6 bases). The germline gives CDR1 DFQATT, CDR2 SNEGSKA (reference sequence). The CDR3 consists of 13 residues. The germline V and J ends were trimmed by 2 bases and 2 bases, with 10 bases remaining between them. The CDR3 sequence: CSARLGGAYEQYF. In nucleotides, the CDR3 is TGCAGTGCTAGATTGGGGGGTGCCTACGAGCAGTACTTC.

The chain recombines TRBV15 with TRBJ2-7; D call uncertain. This CDR3 is built from 15 residues. Germline CDR1 LNHNV, CDR2 YYDKDF (reference sequence). V lost 1 base and J 2 bases, leaving 12 bases between the germline ends. The CDR3 protein is CATSRGAIEPYEQYF. Here the CDR3 DNA reads TGTGCCACCAGCAGAGGCGCGATCGAACCCTACGAGCAGTACTTC. Full variable domain (remainder filled in from reference TRBV15 and TRBJ2-7): DAMVIQNPRYQVTQFGKPVTLSCSQTLNHNVMYWYQQKSSQAPKLLFHYYDKDFNNEADTPDNFQSRRPNTSFCFLDIRSPGLGDTAMYLCATSRGAIEPYEQYFGPGTRLTVT.

The chain combines TRBV6-4 with TRBJ2-3; tentatively, D is TRBD2 (6 bases). Germline CDR1 and CDR2: MRHNA and SNTAGT. Trimming took 0 bases from V and 11 from J, leaving 15 bases between them. The CDR3 contains 14 residues. CDR3 bases: TGTGCCAGCAGTGACTCGAGGGGCGGGGTGAAGCAGTATTTT. Residues: CASSDSRGGVKQYF.

This clonotype has just a few counts. The chain combines TRBV6-1 with TRBJ1-5; D gene ambiguous. The CDR3 spans 16 residues. Trimming removed 3 bases at V and 0 bases at J, with 12 bases between. Germline-derived CDR1 and CDR2 are MNHNS and SASEGT. CDR3 nucleotide sequence: TGTGCCAGCAGTGATGGTTTTTCTTATAGCAATCAGCCCCAGCATTTT. Translated: CASSDGFSYSNQPQHF.

This clonotype occurred a few times. The V gene is TRBV18, the J gene TRBJ2-2; D gene ambiguous. The V and J ends lost 1 base and 6 bases respectively, with 9 bases between them. This CDR3 is 14 amino acids long. Germline V gives CDR1 KGHSH, CDR2 LQKENI. DNA for the CDR3: TGTGCCAGCTCACCACAAGGGCGGTCCGGGGAGCTGTTTTTT. It specifies CASSPQGRSGELFF.

The chain is built from TRBV18 and TRBJ2-3; no reliable D call. TRBJ1-5 explains the end of the DNA better; the J call may be wrong. The CDR3 is 16 residues long. Looked up from germline, CDR1 is KGHSH and CDR2 is LQKENI. The CDR3: CASSPRLVSVTDTQHF. The CDR3 DNA reads as TGTGCCAGCTCACCTCGACTAGTTTCAGTCACAGATACGCAGCATTTT.

V usage is TRBV28 and J usage is TRBJ1-2; 7 positions agree with TRBD1. The CDR3 totals 14 residues. Germline V gene sequence: CDR1 MDHEN, CDR2 SYDVKM. The junction had 8 bases not matched to a gene; V was cut back by 4 bases and J by 6 bases. The CDR3 DNA sequence: TGTGCCAGCAGTTGGCCACAGGGGAATAATGGCTACACCTTC. Translation: CASSWPQGNNGYTF.

Many counts were recorded for this clonotype. The chain recombines TRBV11-2 with TRBJ2-3; 9 bases are shared with TRBD2. In germline, CDR1 is SGHAT, CDR2 FQNNGV. J was trimmed by 2 bases and V by 2 bases; bases with no gene match: 8. The CDR3 extends over 17 amino acids. The CDR3 region is CASSLRIAGVSTDTQYF. The CDR3 nucleotides read TGTGCCAGCAGCTTAAGAATAGCGGGGGTTTCCACAGATACGCAGTATTTT.

This clonotype has only a few counts. The gene calls are TRBV15 and TRBJ1-4; a weak D match, TRBD1 (6 bases). CDR1 is LNHNV and CDR2 is YYDKDF in the germline V gene (reference sequence). V was clipped by 0 bases and J by 10 bases, with 15 bases between them. CDR3 length: 15 residues. The CDR3 spells CATSRDNRGRSKLFF. In DNA form, the CDR3 reads TGTGCCACCAGCAGAGATAACCGGGGGCGGTCAAAACTGTTTTTT.

This clonotype was counted at least ten times. The chain carries TRBV7-8 and TRBJ2-3, with 7 positions matching TRBD1. V was pared by 4 bases and J by 0 bases, with 4 bases of the junction left unmatched. This CDR3 contains 15 residues. Germline assignment: CDR1 SGHVS and CDR2 FQNEAQ. This CDR3 reads CASSSDRRSTDTQYF. The CDR3 DNA follows: TGTGCCAGCAGCTCGGACAGGAGGAGCACAGATACGCAGTATTTT.